Given below is one T cell receptor beta chain in context. Its antigen is unknown. The assay was immunoSEQ multiplex PCR, and TCRdb's table has in-frame clones only and misses some. The sample holds approximately 160,000 clones, roughly 86% seen once. CDR3 length equals 14 residues. Germline V gene lookup returns CDR1 MNHNY and CDR2 SVGAGI (reference sequence). J gave up 7 bases and V 6 bases, and 10 bases lay outside the gene matches. The data were taken from a study of cytomegalovirus exposure and HLA in healthy donors. Whole-study findings and limits: A few CMV-associated chains proved CMV antigen-specific in vitro. It was found in a later analysis that first-cohort TCR clusters tended to co-occur in the roughly 120 validation repertoires. Rare TCR sequences predominated, though certain public TCRs were found in many donors. Reports credit the classifier with highly specific, highly sensitive diagnosis of cytomegalovirus status.

The chain employs TRBV6-6 and TRBJ2-7; TRBD1 matches 9 bases. Input material: PBMCs. This TCR derives from a man aged 18 to 30 in good health and CMV-seropositive. DNA of the CDR3: TGTGCCAGCAGACCGGGACAGGGATATTTAGAGCAGTACTTC. It specifies CASRPGQGYLEQYF.